The T cell receptor beta chain described here comes from a study of identical twins. From the 5' RACE reads, TCRdb called clonotypes with MiXCR, one entry per CDR3 protein. The repertoire holds some 1,600,000 distinct CDR3 sequences, with more than 30% as singletons. Looked up from germline, CDR1 is SGHRS and CDR2 is YFSETQ. After removal of 7 bases from V and 6 bases from J, the junction contained 16 bases not matched to a gene. The CDR3 length is 16 residues. This sequence originates from a newborn girl in good health. The sample was cord blood. The chain carries TRBV5-1 and TRBJ2-1; 7 bases match TRBD2. Written as DNA, the CDR3 is TGCGCCAGCCAGCCCTCCCCTAGCGGCAGCTTCAATGAGCAGTTCTTC. Translation: CASQPSPSGSFNEQFF.